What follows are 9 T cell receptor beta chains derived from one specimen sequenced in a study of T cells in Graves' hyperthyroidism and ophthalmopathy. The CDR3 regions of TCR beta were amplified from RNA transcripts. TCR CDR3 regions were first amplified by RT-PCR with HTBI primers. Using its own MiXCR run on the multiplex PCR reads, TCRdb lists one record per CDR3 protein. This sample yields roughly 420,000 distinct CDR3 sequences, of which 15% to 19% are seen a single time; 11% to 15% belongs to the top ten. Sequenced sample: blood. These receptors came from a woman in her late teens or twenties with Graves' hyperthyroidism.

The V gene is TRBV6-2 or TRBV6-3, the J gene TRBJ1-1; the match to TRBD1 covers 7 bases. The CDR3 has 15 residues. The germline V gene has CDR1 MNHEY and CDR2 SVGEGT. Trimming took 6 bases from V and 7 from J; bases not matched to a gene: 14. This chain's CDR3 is CASRDYRGRINEAFF. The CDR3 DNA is TGTGCCAGCAGAGACTACAGGGGCCGGATAAATGAAGCTTTCTTT.

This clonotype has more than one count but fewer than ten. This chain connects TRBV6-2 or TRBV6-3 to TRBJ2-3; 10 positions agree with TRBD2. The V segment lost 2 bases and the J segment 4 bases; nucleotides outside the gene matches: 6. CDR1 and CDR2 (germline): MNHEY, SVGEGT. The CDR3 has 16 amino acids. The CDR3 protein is CASSYPSGRGADTQYF. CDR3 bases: TGTGCCAGCAGTTACCCTAGCGGGAGAGGCGCAGATACGCAGTATTTT.

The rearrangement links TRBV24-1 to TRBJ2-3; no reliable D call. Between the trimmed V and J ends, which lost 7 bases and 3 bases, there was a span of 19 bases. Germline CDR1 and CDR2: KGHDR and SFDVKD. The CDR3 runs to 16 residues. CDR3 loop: CATSDRTRVQTDTQYF. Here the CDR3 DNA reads TGTGCCACCAGCGATCGTACAAGGGTTCAAACAGATACGCAGTATTTT.

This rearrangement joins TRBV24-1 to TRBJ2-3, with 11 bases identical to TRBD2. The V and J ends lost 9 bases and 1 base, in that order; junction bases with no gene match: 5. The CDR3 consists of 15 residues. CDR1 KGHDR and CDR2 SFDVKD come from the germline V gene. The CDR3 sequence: CATGSGRGGTDTQYF. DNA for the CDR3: TGTGCCACCGGTAGCGGGAGGGGCGGCACAGATACGCAGTATTTT.

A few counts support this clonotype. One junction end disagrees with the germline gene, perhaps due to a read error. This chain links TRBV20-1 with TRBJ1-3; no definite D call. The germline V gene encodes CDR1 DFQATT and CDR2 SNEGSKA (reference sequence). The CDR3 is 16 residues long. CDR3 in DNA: TGCAGTGCTAGAGATTATCGACATCGCTCTGGAAACACCTTATATTTT. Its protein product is CSARDYRHRSGNTLYF.

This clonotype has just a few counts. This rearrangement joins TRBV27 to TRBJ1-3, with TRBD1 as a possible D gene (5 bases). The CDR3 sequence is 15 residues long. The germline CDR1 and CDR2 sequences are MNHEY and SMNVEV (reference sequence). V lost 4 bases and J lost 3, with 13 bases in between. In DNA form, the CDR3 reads TGTGCCAGCAGTTCCTTGGGGGGTGATGGAAACACCATATATTTT. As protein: CASSSLGGDGNTIYF.

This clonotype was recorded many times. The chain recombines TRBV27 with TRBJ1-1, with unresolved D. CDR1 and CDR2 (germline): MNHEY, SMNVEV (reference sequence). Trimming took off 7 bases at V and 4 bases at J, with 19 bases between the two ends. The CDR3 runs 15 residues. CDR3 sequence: CASNRLLSSSTEAFF. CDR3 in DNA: TGTGCCAGCAATCGGCTCCTTAGCTCGAGCACTGAAGCTTTCTTT.

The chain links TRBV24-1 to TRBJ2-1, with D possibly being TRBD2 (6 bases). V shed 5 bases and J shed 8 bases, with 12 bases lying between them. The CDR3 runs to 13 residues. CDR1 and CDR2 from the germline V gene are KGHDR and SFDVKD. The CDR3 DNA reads TGTGCCACCAGTGGGCGGGGTTTGGATGAGCAGTTCTTC. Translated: CATSGRGLDEQFF.

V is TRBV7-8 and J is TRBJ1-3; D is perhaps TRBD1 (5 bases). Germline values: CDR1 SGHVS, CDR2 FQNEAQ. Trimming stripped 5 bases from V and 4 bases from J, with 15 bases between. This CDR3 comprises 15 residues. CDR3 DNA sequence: TGTGCCAGCAGCCCCGTAGGGGATCTCGGAAACACCATATATTTT. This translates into CASSPVGDLGNTIYF. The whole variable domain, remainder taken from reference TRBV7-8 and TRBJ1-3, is GAGVSQSPRYKVAKRGQDVALRCDPISGHVSLFWYQQALGQGPEFLTYFQNEAQLDKSGLPSDRFFAERPEGSVSTLKIQRTQQEDSAVYLCASSPVGDLGNTIYFGEGSWLTVV.